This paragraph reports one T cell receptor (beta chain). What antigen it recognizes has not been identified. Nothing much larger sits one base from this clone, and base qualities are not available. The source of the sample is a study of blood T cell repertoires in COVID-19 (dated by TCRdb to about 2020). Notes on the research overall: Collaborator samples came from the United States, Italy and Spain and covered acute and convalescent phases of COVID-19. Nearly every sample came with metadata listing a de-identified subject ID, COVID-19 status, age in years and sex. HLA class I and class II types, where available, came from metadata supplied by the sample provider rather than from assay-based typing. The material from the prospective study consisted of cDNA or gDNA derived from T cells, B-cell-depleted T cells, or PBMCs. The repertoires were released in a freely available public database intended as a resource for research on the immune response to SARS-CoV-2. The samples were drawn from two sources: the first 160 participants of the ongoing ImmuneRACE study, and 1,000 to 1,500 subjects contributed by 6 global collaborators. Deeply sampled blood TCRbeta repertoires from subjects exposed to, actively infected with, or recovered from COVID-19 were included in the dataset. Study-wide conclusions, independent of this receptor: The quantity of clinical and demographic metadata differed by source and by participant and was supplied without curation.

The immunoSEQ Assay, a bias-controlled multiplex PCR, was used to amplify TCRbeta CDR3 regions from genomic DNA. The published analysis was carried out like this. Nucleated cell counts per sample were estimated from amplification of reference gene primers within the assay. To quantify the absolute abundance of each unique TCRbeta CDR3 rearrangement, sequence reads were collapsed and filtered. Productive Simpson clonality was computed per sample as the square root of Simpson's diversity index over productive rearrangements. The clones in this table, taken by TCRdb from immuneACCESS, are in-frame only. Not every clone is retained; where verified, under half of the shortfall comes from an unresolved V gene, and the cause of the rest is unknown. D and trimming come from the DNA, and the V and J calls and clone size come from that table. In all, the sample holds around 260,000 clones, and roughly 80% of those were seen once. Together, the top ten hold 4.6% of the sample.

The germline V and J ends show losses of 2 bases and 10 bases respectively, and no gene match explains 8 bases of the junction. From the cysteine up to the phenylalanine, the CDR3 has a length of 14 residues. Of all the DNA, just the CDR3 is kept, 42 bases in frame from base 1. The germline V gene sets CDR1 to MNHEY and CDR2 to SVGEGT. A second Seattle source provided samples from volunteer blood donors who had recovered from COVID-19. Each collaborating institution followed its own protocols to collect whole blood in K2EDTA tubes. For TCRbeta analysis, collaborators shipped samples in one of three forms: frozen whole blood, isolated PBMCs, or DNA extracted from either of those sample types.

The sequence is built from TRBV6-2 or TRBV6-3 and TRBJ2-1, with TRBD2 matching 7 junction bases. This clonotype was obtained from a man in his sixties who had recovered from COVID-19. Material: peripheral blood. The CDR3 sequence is CASSYDGTTREQFF. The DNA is TGTGCCAGCAGTTACGACGGGACTACGCGGGAGCAGTTCTTC.